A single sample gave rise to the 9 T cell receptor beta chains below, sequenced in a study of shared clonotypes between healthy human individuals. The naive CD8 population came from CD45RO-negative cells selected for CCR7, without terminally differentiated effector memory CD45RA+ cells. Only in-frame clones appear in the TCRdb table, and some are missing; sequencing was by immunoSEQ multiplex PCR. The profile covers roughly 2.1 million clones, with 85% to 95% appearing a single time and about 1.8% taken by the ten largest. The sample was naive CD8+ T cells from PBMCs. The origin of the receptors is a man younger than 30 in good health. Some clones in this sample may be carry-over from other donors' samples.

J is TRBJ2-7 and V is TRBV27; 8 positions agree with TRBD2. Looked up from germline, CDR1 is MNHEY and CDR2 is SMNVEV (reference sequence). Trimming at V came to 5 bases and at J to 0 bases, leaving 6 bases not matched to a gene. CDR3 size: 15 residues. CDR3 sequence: CASSTAGGSSYEQYF. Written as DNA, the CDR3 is TGTGCCAGCAGTACCGCGGGAGGCAGCTCCTACGAGCAGTACTTC.

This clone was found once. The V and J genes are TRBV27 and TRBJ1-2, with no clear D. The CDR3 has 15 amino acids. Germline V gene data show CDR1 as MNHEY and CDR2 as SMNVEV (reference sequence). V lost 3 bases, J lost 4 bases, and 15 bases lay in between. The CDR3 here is CASSFGAGLLYGYTF. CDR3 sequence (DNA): TGTGCCAGCAGTTTTGGCGCGGGCCTCCTCTATGGCTACACCTTC.

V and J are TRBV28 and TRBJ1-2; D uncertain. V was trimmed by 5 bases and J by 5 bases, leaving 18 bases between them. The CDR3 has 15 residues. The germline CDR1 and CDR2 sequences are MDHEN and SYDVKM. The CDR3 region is CASSPGWEKQYGYTF. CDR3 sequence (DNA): TGTGCCAGCAGTCCCGGGTGGGAGAAACAGTATGGCTACACCTTC.

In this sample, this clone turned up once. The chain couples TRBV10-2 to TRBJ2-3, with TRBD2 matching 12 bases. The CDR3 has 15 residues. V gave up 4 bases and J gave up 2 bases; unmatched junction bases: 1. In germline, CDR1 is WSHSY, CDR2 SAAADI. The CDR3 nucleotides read TGCGCCAGCAGTGGACTAGCGGGGGTCACAGATACGCAGTATTTT. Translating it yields CASSGLAGVTDTQYF.

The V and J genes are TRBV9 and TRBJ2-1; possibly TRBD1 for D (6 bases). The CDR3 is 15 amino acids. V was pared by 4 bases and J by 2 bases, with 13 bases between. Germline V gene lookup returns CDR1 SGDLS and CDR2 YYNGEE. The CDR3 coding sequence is TGTGCCAGCAGCTCCAACAGGGTAGCCTACAATGAGCAGTTCTTC. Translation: CASSSNRVAYNEQFF.

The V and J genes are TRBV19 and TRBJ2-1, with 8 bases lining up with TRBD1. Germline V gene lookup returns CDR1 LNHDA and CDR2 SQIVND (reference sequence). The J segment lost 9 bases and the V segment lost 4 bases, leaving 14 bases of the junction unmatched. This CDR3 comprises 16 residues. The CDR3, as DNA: TGTGCCAGTAGTACCCACCCCGGGCAGGGGGCCGCTGAGCAGTTCTTC. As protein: CASSTHPGQGAAEQFF. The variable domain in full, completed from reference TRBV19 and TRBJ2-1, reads DGGITQSPKYLFRKEGQNVTLSCEQNLNHDAMYWYRQDPGQGLRLIYYSQIVNDFQKGDIAEGYSVSREKKESFPLTVTSAQKNPTAFYLCASSTHPGQGAAEQFFGPGTRLTVL.

The CDR3 spells CASSSGDRAFF. The CDR3 DNA sequence: TGTGCCAGCAGCTCCGGGGACAGAGCTTTCTTT. This rearrangement joins TRBV7-9 to TRBJ1-1; 7 nucleotides agree with TRBD1. This CDR3 is built from 11 residues. V gave up 4 bases and J gave up 10 bases; unmatched junction bases: 3. Germline assignment: CDR1 SEHNR and CDR2 FQNEAQ (reference sequence). Together with reference TRBV7-9 and TRBJ1-1, the CDR3 gives the full variable domain: DTGVSQNPRHKITKRGQNVTFRCDPISEHNRLYWYRQTLGQGPEFLTYFQNEAQLEKSRLLSDRFSAERPKGSFSTLEIQRTEQGDSAMYLCASSSGDRAFFGQGTRLTVV.

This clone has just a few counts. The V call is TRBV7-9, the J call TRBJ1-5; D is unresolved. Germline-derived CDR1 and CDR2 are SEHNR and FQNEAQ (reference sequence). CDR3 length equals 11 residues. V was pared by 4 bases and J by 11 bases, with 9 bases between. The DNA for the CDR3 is TGTGCCAGCAGCTCGATTGGGGCCCAGCATTTT. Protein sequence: CASSSIGAQHF.

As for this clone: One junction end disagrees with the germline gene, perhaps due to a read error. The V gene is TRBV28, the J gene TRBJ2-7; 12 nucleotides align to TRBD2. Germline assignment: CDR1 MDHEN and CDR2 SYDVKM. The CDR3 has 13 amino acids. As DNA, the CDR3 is TGTGCCAGCAGTTTGTTATGGACTAGCGGGGAGGTATTC. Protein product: CASSLLWTSGEVF.